The T cell receptor (beta chain) under discussion was sequenced for a study of early T cells in non-severe SARS-CoV-2 infection. Background on the study: Unpaired chains resulted from sequencing bulk RNA of unsorted whole blood.

The sample holds one count of this clonotype. Its antigen is as yet unknown. A clone one base away is much larger, so this may be a read error. TCRdb processed the 5' RACE reads anew with MiXCR; each CDR3 protein has one entry. The sample holds over 45,000 distinct CDR3 sequences, about 11% seen once. The CDR3 runs 15 residues. V was cut by 1 base and J by 4 bases, with 14 bases left in between. Findings of the study overall: Using VDJdb, the matching emphasized anti-spike CD8 responses while missing private and CD4 specificities.

V and J are TRBV12-3 or TRBV12-4 and TRBJ2-7; possibly TRBD1 for D (7 bases). The material sequenced was whole blood. This clonotype was sampled from an adult who was a healthcare worker with PCR-confirmed SARS-CoV-2 infection or an uninfected control (not recorded which). CDR3 DNA sequence: TGTGCCAGCAGTTTAGACCAGGGGGGTCTATACGAGCAGTACTTC. Protein sequence: CASSLDQGGLYEQYF.